This T cell receptor beta chain is from a study of blood T cell repertoires in COVID-19. Only in-frame clones appear in the TCRdb table, and some are missing; sequencing was by immunoSEQ multiplex PCR. Of roughly 74,000 clones listed, 70% to 90% are singletons. V lost 5 bases to trimming and J lost 2 bases; unmatched junction nucleotides: 1. There are 13 residues in the CDR3. CDR1 SGHKS and CDR2 YYEKEE come from the germline V gene (reference sequence). The TCR was taken from a man in his sixties or seventies with acute or convalescent COVID-19. Sequenced input: peripheral blood. The chain has TRBV5-5 and TRBJ1-2; 9 nucleotides align to TRBD1. CDR3: CASSGTGNYGYTF. DNA for the CDR3: TGTGCCAGCAGTGGGACAGGGAACTATGGCTACACCTTC. The full variable domain, its missing parts supplied by reference TRBV5-5 and TRBJ1-2, is DAGVTQSPTHLIKTRGQQVTLRCSPISGHKSVSWYQQVLGQGPQFIFQYYEKEERGRGNFPDRFSARQFPNYSSELNVNALLLGDSALYLCASSGTGNYGYTFGSGTRLTVV.